Reported below is one T cell receptor (beta chain). This sample stems from a study of T cell responses to AZD1222 COVID-19 vaccine. Germline V gives CDR1 SGHVS, CDR2 FNYEAQ. The CDR3 consists of 15 residues. With 0 bases clipped from V and 6 bases from J, the junction kept 5 bases outside the gene matches. Clones were sequenced by immunoSEQ multiplex PCR, and TCRdb holds only the in-frame ones, with some missing. The sample lists approximately 160,000 clones; around 90% were seen once. The input for sequencing was peripheral blood, taken 28 days after the second AZD1222 dose. The V call is TRBV7-6, the J call TRBJ1-2; TRBD1 matches 9 bases. The TCR comes from an adult who received the AZD1222 COVID-19 vaccine. The CDR3 here is CASSLATGGGHGYTF. CDR3 coding DNA: TGTGCCAGCAGCTTAGCGACAGGGGGTGGGCATGGCTACACCTTC.